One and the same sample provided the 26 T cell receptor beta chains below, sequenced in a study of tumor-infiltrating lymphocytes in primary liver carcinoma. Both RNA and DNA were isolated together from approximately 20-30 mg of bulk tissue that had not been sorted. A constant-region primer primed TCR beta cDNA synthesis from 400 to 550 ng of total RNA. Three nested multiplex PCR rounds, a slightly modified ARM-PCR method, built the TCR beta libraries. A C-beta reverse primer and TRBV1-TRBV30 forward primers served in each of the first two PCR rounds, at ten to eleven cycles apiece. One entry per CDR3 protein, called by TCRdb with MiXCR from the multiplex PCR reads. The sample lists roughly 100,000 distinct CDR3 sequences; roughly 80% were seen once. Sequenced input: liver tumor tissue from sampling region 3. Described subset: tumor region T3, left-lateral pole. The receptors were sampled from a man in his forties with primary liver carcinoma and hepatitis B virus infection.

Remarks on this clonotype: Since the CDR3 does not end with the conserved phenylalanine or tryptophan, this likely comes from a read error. CDR3 sequence reads: CASSRGTSGNTDTQYL. In DNA form, the CDR3 reads TGCGCCAGCAGCCGGGGGACTAGCGGGAACACAGATACGCAGTATTTG. The V and J genes are TRBV4-3 and TRBJ2-3, with 13 nucleotides matching TRBD2. The V gene's germline CDR1 is LGHNA and CDR2 YSLEER. CDR3 size: 16 residues. V lost 4 bases to trimming and J lost 2 bases; unmatched junction nucleotides: 3.

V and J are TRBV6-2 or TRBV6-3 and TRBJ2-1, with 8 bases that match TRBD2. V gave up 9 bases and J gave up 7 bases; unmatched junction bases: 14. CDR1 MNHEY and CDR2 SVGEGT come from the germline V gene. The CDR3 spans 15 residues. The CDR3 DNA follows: TGTGCCAGTAGCCCTGGGACTAGATTCCATAATGAGCAGTTCTTC. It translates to CASSPGTRFHNEQFF.

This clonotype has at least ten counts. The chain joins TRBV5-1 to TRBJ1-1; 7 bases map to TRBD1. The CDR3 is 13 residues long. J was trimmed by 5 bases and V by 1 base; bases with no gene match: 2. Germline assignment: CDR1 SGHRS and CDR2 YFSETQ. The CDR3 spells CASSLRGQTEAFF. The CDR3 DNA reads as TGCGCCAGCAGCTTGAGGGGACAGACTGAAGCTTTCTTT.

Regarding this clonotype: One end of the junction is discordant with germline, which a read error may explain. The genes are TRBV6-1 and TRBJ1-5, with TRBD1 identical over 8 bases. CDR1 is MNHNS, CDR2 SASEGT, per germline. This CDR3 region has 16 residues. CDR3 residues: CASSGRQGLTYQPRHF. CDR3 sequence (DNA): TGTGCCAGCAGTGGAAGACAGGGGTTGACCTATCAGCCCCGGCATTTT.

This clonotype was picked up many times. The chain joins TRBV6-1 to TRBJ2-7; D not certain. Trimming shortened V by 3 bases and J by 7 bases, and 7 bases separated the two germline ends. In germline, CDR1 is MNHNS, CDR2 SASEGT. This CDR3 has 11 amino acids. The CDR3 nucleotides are TGTGCCAGCAGTGAGGGTAGAGAGCAGTACTTC. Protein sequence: CASSEGREQYF.

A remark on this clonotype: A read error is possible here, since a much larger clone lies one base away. The CDR3 sequence is CTSSPTGVHGYTF. In nucleotides, the CDR3 is TGTACCAGCAGTCCAACAGGGGTCCATGGCTACACCTTC. The V and J genes are TRBV7-8 and TRBJ1-2; 7 bases line up with TRBD1. CDR1 SGHVS and CDR2 FQNEAQ come from the germline V gene. The CDR3 is 13 residues long.

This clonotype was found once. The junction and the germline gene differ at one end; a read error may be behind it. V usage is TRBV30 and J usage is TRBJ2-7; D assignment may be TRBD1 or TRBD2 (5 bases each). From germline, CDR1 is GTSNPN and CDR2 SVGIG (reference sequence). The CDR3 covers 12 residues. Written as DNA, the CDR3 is TGTGCCTGGAGTGATTCGTGGGACGAGGAGTACTTC. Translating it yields CAWSDSWDEEYF.

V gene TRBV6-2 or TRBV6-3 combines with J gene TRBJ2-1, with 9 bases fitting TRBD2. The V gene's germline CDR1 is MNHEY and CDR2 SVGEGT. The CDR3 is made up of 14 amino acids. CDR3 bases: TGTACTAGCAGTTACTCGCGGGAGGGCCATGAGCAGTTCTTC. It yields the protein CTSSYSREGHEQFF.

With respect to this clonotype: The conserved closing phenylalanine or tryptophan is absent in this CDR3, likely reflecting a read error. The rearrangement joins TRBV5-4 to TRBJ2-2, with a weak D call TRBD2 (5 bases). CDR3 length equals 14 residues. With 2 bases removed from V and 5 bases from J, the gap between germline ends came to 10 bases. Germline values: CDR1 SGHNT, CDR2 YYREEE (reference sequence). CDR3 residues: CASSFDERTGELFY. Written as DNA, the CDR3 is TGTGCCAGCAGCTTTGATGAGCGGACCGGGGAGCTGTTTTAT.

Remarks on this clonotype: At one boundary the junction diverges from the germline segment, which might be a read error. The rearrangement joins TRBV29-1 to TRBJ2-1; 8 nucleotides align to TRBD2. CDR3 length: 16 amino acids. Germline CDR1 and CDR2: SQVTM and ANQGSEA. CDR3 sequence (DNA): TGCAGCGTTAGGACTAGCTGGAGAGGATTTTTGAGTGAGCAATTTTTC. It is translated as CSVRTSWRGFLSEQFF.

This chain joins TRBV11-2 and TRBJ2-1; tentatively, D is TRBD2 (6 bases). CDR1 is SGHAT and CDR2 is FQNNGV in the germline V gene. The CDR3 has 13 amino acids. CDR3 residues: CDIPGTCEREEFF. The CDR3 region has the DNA TGTGACATCCCCGGGACTTGCGAGAGGGAGGAGTTCTTC.

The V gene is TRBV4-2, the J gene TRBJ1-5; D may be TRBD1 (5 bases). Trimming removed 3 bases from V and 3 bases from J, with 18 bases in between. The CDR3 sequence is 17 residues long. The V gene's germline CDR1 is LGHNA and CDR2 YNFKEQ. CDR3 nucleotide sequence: TGTGCCAGCAGCCATGAAGTGGCAGGGCGAATCAATCAGCCCCAGCATTTT. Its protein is CASSHEVAGRINQPQHF.

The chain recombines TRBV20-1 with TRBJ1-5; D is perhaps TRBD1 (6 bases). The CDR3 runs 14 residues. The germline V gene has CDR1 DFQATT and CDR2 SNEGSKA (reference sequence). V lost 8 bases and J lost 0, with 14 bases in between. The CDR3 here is CSTGGHNSNQPQHF. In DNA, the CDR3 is TGCAGTACTGGGGGACACAATAGCAATCAGCCCCAGCATTTT.

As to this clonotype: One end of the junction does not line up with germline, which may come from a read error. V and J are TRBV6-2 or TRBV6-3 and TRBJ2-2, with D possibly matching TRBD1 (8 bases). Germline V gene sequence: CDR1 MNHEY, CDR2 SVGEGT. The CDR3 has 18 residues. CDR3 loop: CTSSYSPFRTGRAGELFF. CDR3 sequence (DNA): TGTACCAGCAGTTACTCCCCGTTTAGGACAGGGAGGGCCGGGGAGCTGTTTTTT.

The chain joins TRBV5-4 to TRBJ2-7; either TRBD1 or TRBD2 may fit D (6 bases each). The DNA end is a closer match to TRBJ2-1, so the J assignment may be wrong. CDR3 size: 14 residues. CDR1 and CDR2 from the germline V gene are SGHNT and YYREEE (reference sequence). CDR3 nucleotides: TGTGCCAGCAGCTCAGGGGACTTCCCCTACGAGCAGTTCTTC. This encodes CASSSGDFPYEQFF.

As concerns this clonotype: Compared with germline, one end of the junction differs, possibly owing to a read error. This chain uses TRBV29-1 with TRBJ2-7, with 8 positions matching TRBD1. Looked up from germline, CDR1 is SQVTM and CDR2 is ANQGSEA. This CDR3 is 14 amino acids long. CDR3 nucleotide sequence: TGCAGTGCCAGACAGGGGAGTCGTAGCTACGTGCAGTACTTC. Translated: CSARQGSRSYVQYF.

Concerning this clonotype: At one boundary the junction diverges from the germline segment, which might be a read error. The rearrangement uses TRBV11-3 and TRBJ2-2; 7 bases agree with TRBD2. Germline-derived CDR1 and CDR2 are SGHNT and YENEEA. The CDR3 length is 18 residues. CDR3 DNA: TGTGCCAGTAGCTTAGGGCGGATAGTGGGAGGGAACATCGGGGAGCTGTTTTTT. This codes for CASSLGRIVGGNIGELFF.

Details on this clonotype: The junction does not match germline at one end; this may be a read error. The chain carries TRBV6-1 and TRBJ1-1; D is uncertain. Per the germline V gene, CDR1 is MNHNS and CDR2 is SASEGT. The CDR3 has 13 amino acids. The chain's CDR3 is CATSDGRNTEAYF. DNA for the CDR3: TGTGCCACCAGTGATGGTAGGAACACTGAAGCTTACTTT.

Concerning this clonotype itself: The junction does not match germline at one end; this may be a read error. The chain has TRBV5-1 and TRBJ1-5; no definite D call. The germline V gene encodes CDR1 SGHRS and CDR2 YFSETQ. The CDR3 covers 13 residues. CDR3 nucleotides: TGCGCCACCAGCATGGAGCCGGCGGAACCCCAGCATTTT. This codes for CATSMEPAEPQHF.

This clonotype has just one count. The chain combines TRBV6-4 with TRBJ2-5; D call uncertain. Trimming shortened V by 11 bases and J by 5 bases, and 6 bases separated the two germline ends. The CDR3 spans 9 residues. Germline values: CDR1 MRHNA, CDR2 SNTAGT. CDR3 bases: TGTGCCTGCACTGAGACCCAGTACTTC. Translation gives CACTETQYF.

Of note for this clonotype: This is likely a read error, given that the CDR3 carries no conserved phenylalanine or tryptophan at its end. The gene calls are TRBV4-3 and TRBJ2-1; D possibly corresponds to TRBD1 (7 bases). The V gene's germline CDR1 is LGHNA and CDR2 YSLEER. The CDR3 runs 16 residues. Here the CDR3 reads CVSSQETRGRYNEQFS. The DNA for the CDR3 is TGTGTCAGCAGCCAAGAAACCAGGGGGAGGTACAATGAGCAGTTCTCC.

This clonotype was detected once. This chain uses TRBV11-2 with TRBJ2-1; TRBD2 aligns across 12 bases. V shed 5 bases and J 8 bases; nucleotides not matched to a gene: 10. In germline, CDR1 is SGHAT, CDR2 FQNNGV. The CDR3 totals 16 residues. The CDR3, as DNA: TGTGCCAGCAGCCTCCCGACTAGCGGGAGTGATGATGAGCAGTTCTTC. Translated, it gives CASSLPTSGSDDEQFF.

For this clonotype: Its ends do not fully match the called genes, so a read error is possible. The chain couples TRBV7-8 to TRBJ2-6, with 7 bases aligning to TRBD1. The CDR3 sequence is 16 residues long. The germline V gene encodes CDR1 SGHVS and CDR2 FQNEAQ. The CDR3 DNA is TGTGCCAGCAGCTTTGGACAGGAGGCCGGGGCCAATGTCCTGACTTTC. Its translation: CASSFGQEAGANVLTF.

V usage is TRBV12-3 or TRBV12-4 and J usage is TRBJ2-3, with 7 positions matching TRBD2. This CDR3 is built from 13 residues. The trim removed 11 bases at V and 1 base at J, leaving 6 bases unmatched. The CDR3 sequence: CACNTSGTDTQYF. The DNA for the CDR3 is TGTGCCTGCAATACTAGCGGCACAGATACGCAGTATTTT.

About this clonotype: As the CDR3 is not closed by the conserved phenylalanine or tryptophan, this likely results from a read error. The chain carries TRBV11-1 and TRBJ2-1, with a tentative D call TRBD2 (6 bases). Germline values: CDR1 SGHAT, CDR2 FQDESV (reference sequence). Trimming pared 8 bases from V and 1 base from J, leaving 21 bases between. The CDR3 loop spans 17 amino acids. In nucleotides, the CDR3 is TGTGCCAGCTGCTCTCCTTCGTGTAGCGGATCCTACAATGAGCAGTTCATC. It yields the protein CASCSPSCSGSYNEQFI.

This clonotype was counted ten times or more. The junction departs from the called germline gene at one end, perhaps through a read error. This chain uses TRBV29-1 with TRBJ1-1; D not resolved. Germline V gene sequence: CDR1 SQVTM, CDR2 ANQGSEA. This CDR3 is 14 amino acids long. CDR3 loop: CSVARSTMNTGAFF. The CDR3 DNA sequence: TGCAGCGTCGCCAGGTCGACGATGAACACTGGAGCTTTCTTT.